These T cell receptor beta chains were read from a single sample in a study of cytomegalovirus exposure and HLA in healthy donors. Libraries were prepared by immunoSEQ multiplex PCR; TCRdb keeps only in-frame clonotypes and omits some of them. The sample's table shows more than 90,000 clones. Sequences were obtained from PBMCs. These TCRs come from a young man in good health and CMV-seronegative. The CDR3 runs from the conserved cysteine through the conserved F or W. A D gene is named only where the DNA matches it firmly.

j_gene,d_gene,v_gene,CDR3nt,CDR3aa
TRBJ1-6,TRBD1,TRBV5-1,TGCGCCAGCAGCTTGACAGGGGGCTCCTATAATTCACCCCTCCACTTT,CASSLTGGSYNSPLHF
TRBJ2-3,NA,TRBV10-3,TGTGCCATCAGTGAGACTGTTAGCACAGATACGCAGTATTTT,CAISETVSTDTQYF
TRBJ2-1,NA,TRBV5-1,TGCGCCAGCAGCCAAAAGGGGGGGAACAATGAGCAGTTCTTC,CASSQKGGNNEQFF
TRBJ2-7,NA,TRBV27,TGTGCCAGCAGTTCCCCAGGGATTTCCGCCCTCTACGAGCAGTACTTC,CASSSPGISALYEQYF
TRBJ2-7,TRBD1,TRBV5-1,TGCGCCAGCAGCACCAAGGCGGCAGGGGGCTTTTACGAGCAGTACTTC,CASSTKAAGGFYEQYF
TRBJ1-2,TRBD1,TRBV6-1,TGTGCCAGCAGTGTGCGGACAGGGCAAAACAACTATGGCTACACCTTC,CASSVRTGQNNYGYTF
TRBJ2-3,TRBD1,TRBV7-2,TGTGCCAGCAGCTTTACAGGGGACCAGGATACGCAGTATTTT,CASSFTGDQDTQYF
TRBJ2-3,TRBD1,TRBV7-2,TGTGCCAGCAGCACAGGGACAGTTCGGGATACGCAGTATTTT,CASSTGTVRDTQYF
TRBJ1-3,TRBD1,TRBV9,TGTGCCAGCAGCGTTCAGGGGGCTTCGGGAAACACCATATATTTT,CASSVQGASGNTIYF
TRBJ2-5,TRBD2,TRBV9,TGTGCCAGCAGCGTAGGGGTAGCGGGGCAAGAGACCCAGTACTTC,CASSVGVAGQETQYF
TRBJ2-5,TRBD2,TRBV11-2,TGTGCCAGCAGCTCCCGACTAGCGGGGGGGCAGTGTTACTTC,CASSSRLAGGQCYF
TRBJ2-1,TRBD1,TRBV4-2,TGTGCCAGCAGCCATGGGACAGGGAGGGACAATGAGCAGTTCTTC,CASSHGTGRDNEQFF
TRBJ2-1,TRBD2,TRBV5-1,TGCGCCAGCAGCCGGGGGACTAGCGGGGGGGCTTATGAGCAGTTCTTC,CASSRGTSGGAYEQFF
TRBJ2-7,NA,TRBV19,TGTGCCAGTAGTAACCCGGTGCCCCACGAGCAGTACTTC,CASSNPVPHEQYF
TRBJ1-1,TRBD1,TRBV18,TGTGCCAGCTCACCGGACAGGGCCACGAACACTGAAGCTTTCTTT,CASSPDRATNTEAFF
TRBJ2-7,NA,TRBV11-2,TGTGCCAGCAGCTTAGACCCTAGCGAGCAGTACTTC,CASSLDPSEQYF
TRBJ2-7,TRBD2,TRBV7-8,TGTGCCAGCAGCTCGCGGGGGACCCAGAACTCCTACGAGCAGTACTTC,CASSSRGTQNSYEQYF
TRBJ1-3,NA,TRBV5-1,TGCGCCAGCAGCATAACAGGGACTGGAAACACCATATATTTT,CASSITGTGNTIYF
TRBJ1-3,NA,TRBV4-1,TGCGCCAGCAGCCTAAAAGGTCGGAGGCCGGACTCTGGAAACACCATATATTTT,CASSLKGRRPDSGNTIYF
TRBJ2-7,NA,TRBV27,TGTGCCACCCGGGACTCCGCCTACGAGCAGTACTTC,CATRDSAYEQYF
TRBJ2-3,TRBD2,TRBV5-4,TGTGCCAGCAGCGTGACTAGCGGGGGGGTCGATACGCAGTATTTT,CASSVTSGGVDTQYF
TRBJ2-5,NA,TRBV5-6,TGTGCCAGCAGCTCCCTCGGGACACCTCTGTACTTC,CASSSLGTPLYF
TRBJ1-1,NA,TRBV5-1,TGCGCCAGCAGCGCTACAGGGATTACTGAAGCTTTCTTT,CASSATGITEAFF
TRBJ2-5,NA,TRBV2,TGTGCCAGCAGTGAAGCGATAAAGGTCACAGGAGAGACCCAGTACTTC,CASSEAIKVTGETQYF
TRBJ1-2,NA,TRBV4-2,TGTGCCAGCAGCCAAGGCCCTTATCAGGGCTACACCTTC,CASSQGPYQGYTF
TRBJ2-1,NA,TRBV7-6,TGTGCCAGCAGCTTAGCGGCGGGCCTTACTTACAATGAGCAGTTCTTC,CASSLAAGLTYNEQFF
TRBJ1-1,NA,TRBV29-1,TGCAGCGTTGAAGATCGACGGAGGGCTCGGCCTGAAGCTTTCTTT,CSVEDRRRARPEAFF
TRBJ2-2,TRBD1,TRBV7-6,TGTGCCAGCAGCCGGGGACAGGGAATCACCGGGGAGCTGTTTTTT,CASSRGQGITGELFF
TRBJ2-7,TRBD2,TRBV6-1,TGTGCCAGCCAGCCGGGAGGACCCTACGAGCAGTACTTC,CASQPGGPYEQYF
TRBJ1-1,NA,TRBV19,TGTGCCAGTAGTATAGAACCGCGCCACTGGGAGGCTTTCTTT,CASSIEPRHWEAFF
TRBJ1-5,NA,TRBV6-1,TGTGCCAGCAGTGAAGTAGGCGGCGGCAATCAGCCCCAGCATTTT,CASSEVGGGNQPQHF
TRBJ2-5,NA,TRBV5-1,TGCGCCAGCAGCGGGGGCGGAACGGGAAAAAAAGAGACCCAGTACTTC,CASSGGGTGKKETQYF
TRBJ2-1,NA,TRBV5-5,TGTGCCAGCAGCCATCGACAGGCCATCTACAATGAGCAGTTCTTC,CASSHRQAIYNEQFF
TRBJ2-7,TRBD1,TRBV5-5,TGTGCCAGCAGCTTGGCTCAGGGGGCTGTCTACGAGCAGTACTTC,CASSLAQGAVYEQYF
TRBJ2-5,TRBD1,TRBV5-6,TGTGCCAGCAGCTTGCGGGACAGCGAAGAGACCCAGTACTTC,CASSLRDSEETQYF
TRBJ1-1,NA,TRBV2,TGTGCCAGCACAAGGGACACCGGAGTGGGAGAAGCTTTCTTT,CASTRDTGVGEAFF
TRBJ2-7,NA,TRBV9,TGTGCCAGCAGCGTAGGGGGCGGCGATGAGCAGTACTTC,CASSVGGGDEQYF